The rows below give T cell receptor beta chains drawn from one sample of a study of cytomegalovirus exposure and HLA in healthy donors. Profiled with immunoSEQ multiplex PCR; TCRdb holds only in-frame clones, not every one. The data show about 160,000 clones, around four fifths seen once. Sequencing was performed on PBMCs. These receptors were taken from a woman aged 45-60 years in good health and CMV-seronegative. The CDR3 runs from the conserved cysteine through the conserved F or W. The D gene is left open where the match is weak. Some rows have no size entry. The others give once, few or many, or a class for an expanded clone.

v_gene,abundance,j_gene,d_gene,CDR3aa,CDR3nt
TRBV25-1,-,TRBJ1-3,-,CASSERGWRGNTIYF,TGTGCCAGCAGTGAAAGAGGGTGGCGCGGAAACACCATATATTTT
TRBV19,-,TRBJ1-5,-,CASSSPYRNQPQHF,TGTGCCAGTAGTTCCCCCTATAGAAATCAGCCCCAGCATTTT
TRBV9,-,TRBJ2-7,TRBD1,CASTPRDSRSYEQYF,TGTGCCAGCACCCCCAGGGACAGTCGCTCCTACGAGCAGTACTTC
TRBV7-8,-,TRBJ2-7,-,CASSLFYEQYF,TGTGCCAGCAGCCTCTTTTACGAGCAGTACTTC
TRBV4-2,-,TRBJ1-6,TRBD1,CASSQEGQGNSPLHF,TGTGCCAGCAGCCAAGAGGGACAGGGGAATTCACCCCTCCACTTT
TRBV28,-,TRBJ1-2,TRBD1,CASVGQGYYGYTF,TGTGCCAGCGTAGGACAGGGATACTATGGCTACACCTTC
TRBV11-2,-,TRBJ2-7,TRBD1,CASSLAGTGSREQYF,TGTGCCAGCAGCTTAGCCGGGACAGGGTCGCGGGAGCAGTACTTC
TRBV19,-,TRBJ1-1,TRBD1,CASSSGTGPRNTEAFF,TGTGCCAGTAGTTCCGGGACAGGCCCACGGAACACTGAAGCTTTCTTT
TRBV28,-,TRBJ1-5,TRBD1,CASSGDSLPKNQPQHF,TGTGCCAGCAGTGGGGACAGCCTGCCGAAAAATCAGCCCCAGCATTTT
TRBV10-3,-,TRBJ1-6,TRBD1,CAISESGDRKSSYNSPLHF,TGTGCCATCAGTGAGTCTGGGGACAGGAAGAGCTCCTATAATTCACCCCTCCACTTT
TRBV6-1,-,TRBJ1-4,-,CASTDISGWLDNEKLFF,TGTGCCAGCACTGACATTAGCGGATGGCTCGATAATGAAAAACTGTTTTTT
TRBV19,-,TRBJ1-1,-,CASSRTALRGTEAFF,TGTGCCAGTAGTAGGACAGCTTTGAGGGGCACTGAAGCTTTCTTT
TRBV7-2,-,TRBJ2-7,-,CASSFVQNYEQYF,TGTGCCAGCAGCTTCGTACAAAACTACGAGCAGTACTTC
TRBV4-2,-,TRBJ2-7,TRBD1,CASSQGPARTGGYYEQYF,TGTGCCAGCAGCCAAGGACCTGCCCGGACAGGGGGCTATTACGAGCAGTACTTC
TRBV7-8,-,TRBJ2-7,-,CASSLVAYEQYF,TGTGCCAGCAGCTTAGTAGCATACGAGCAGTACTTC
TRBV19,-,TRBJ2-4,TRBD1,CASSIDGTGDRLRGNIQYF,TGTGCCAGTAGTATAGATGGGACAGGAGACCGACTCCGGGGAAACATTCAGTACTTC
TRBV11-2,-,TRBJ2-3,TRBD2,CASSRLGTSARDTQYF,TGTGCCAGCAGCCGCCTCGGGACTAGCGCTCGAGATACGCAGTATTTT
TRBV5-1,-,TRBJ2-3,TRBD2,CASSPRTSGGVSTDTQYF,TGCGCCAGCAGCCCCCGGACTAGCGGGGGAGTTAGCACAGATACGCAGTATTTT
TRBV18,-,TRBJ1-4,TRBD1,CASSPGTGDEKLFF,TGTGCCAGCTCACCAGGGACAGGGGACGAAAAACTGTTTTTT
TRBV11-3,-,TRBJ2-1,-,CASSFGLKGSSSYNEQFF,TGTGCCAGCAGCTTTGGCCTCAAGGGGTCTAGCTCCTACAATGAGCAGTTCTTC
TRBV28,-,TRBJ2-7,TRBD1,CASSRGQGLSYEQYF,TGTGCCAGCAGTCGAGGACAGGGCCTCTCCTACGAGCAGTACTTC
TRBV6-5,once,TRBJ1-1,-,CASSRGLNTEAFF,TGTGCCAGCAGTCGTGGACTTAACACTGAAGCTTTCTTT
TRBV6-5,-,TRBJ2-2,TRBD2,CASRSGDLGTGELFF,TGTGCCAGTCGGAGCGGGGATTTAGGTACCGGGGAGCTGTTTTTT
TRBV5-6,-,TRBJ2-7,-,CASSLFQAGSYEQYF,TGTGCCAGCAGCTTGTTCCAGGCGGGGTCCTACGAGCAGTACTTC
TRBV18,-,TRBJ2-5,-,CASSPPEEETQYF,TGTGCCAGCTCACCACCAGAGGAAGAGACCCAGTACTTC
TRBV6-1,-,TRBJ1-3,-,CASSGLDGSSGNTIYF,TGTGCCAGCAGTGGGTTGGACGGGAGCTCTGGAAACACCATATATTTT
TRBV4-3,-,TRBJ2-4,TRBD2,CASSPLAGGPVKNIQYF,TGCGCCAGCAGCCCGTTAGCGGGAGGGCCTGTCAAAAACATTCAGTACTTC
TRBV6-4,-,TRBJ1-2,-,CASSAEQGSNSGYTF,TGTGCCAGTAGTGCCGAACAGGGATCTAACTCTGGCTACACCTTC
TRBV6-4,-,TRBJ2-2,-,CASSDARRGTGELFF,TGTGCCAGCAGTGACGCCAGGAGGGGCACCGGGGAGCTGTTTTTT
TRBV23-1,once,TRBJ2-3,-,CASSQSSQRTDTQYF,TGCGCCAGCAGTCAATCCAGTCAACGCACAGATACGCAGTATTTT
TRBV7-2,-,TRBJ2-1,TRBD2,CASRLAGSPYNEQFF,TGTGCCAGCAGGTTAGCGGGCAGCCCCTACAATGAGCAGTTCTTC
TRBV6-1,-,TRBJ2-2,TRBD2,CASSARLAGDTGELFF,TGTGCCAGCAGTGCGAGACTAGCGGGGGACACCGGGGAGCTGTTTTTT
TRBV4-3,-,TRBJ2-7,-,CASSPTHSNSYEQYF,TGCGCCAGCAGCCCAACGCACAGTAACTCCTACGAGCAGTACTTC
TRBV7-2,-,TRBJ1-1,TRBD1,CASSLGTGVRSEAFF,TGTGCCAGCAGCTTAGGGACAGGGGTTCGGTCTGAAGCTTTCTTT